Below, one TCR beta chain is given with its context. The entry originates in a study of blood T cell repertoires in COVID-19. Only in-frame clones appear in the TCRdb table, and some are missing; sequencing was by immunoSEQ multiplex PCR. This table holds approximately 80,000 clones, about nine tenths found once. V lost 2 bases and J lost 7, with 9 bases in between. Germline V gene sequence: CDR1 SGHTA, CDR2 FQGNSA. This CDR3 comprises 13 residues. This TCR derives from a human donor in a cohort sampled during active COVID-19. The V and J genes are TRBV7-2 and TRBJ1-5, with D maybe TRBD1 (5 bases). The sequenced material came from peripheral blood. The CDR3 loop reads CASSLQGNQPQHF. CDR3 bases: TGTGCCAGCAGCTTACAGGGTAACCAGCCCCAGCATTTT.